A selection of T cell receptor beta chains follows, all from one sample in a study of T-cell memory formation after mild COVID-19. TCRdb analysed the 5' RACE reads with MiXCR anew, one entry per CDR3 protein. The table records hundreds of thousands of distinct CDR3 sequences, roughly 18% of them present only once. Sequenced sample: PBMCs or a T cell subset sorted from them (not recorded which). Receptors originate from an adult woman who had mild COVID-19 (a few samples of this study predate the infection). Cell type and time point are not known. CDR3s leave out the opening cysteine and the closing phenylalanine or tryptophan.

>TRBV15
ATSKVGGPTDTQY
>TRBV7-6
ASSTGTGPYSSTDTQY
>TRBV3-1
ASSVTKETQY
>TRBV29-1
SVGPTTYEQY
>TRBV12-3/TRBV12-4
ASWFGDPGNEQF
>TRBV12-3/TRBV12-4
ASSPSLGTGDTDTQY
>TRBV7-7
ASSLTLAENTEAF
>TRBV12-3/TRBV12-4
ASSLQGFNQPQH
>TRBV19
ASSPYSGTPSYEQY
>TRBV29-1
SVIWGLTYEQY
>TRBV4-1
ASSQRNSYEQY
>TRBV24-1
ATSDFKGQGRNEQF
>TRBV4-3
ASSQDNRDLGEKLF
>TRBV3-1
ASTQRSSGSWSQETQY
>TRBV12-3/TRBV12-4
ANGGSGANVLT
>TRBV9
ASSAYGTSTRADTQY
>TRBV7-9
ASSFSGGEKLF
>TRBV5-1
ASSSGPSYEQY
>TRBV12-3/TRBV12-4
ASRFRVRGGPGNEQF
>TRBV4-1
ASSQEFGTGPKETQY